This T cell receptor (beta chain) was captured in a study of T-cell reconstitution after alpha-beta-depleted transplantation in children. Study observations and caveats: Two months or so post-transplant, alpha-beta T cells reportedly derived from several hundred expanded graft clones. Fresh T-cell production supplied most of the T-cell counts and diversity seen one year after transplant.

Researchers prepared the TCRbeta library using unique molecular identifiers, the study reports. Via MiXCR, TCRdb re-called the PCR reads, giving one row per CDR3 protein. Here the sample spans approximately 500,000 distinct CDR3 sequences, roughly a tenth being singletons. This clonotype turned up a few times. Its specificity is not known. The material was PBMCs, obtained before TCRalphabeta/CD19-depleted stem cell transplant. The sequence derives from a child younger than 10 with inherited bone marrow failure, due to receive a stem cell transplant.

CDR3 region: CSVTRENTGELFF. Written as DNA, the CDR3 is TGCAGCGTCACACGGGAGAACACCGGGGAGCTGTTTTTT. The rearrangement uses TRBV29-1 and TRBJ2-2, with a tentative D call TRBD2 (5 bases). Per germline, CDR1 SQVTM and CDR2 ANQGSEA. The CDR3 extends over 13 amino acids. The V and J ends lost 6 bases and 1 base respectively, with 9 bases between them.